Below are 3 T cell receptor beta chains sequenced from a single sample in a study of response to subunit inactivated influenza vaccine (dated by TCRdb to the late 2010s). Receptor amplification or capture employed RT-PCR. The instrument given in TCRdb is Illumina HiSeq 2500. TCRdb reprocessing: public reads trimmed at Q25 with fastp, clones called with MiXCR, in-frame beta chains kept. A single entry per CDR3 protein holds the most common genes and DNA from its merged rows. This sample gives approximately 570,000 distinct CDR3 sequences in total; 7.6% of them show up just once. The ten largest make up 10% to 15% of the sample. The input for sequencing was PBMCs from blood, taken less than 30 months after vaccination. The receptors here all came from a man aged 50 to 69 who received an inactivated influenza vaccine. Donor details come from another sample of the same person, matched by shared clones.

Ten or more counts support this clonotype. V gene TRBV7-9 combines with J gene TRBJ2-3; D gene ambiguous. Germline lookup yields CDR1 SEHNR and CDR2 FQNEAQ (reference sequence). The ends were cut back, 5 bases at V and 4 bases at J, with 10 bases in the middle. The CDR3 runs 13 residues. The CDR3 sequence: CASSPPGADTQYF. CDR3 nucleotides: TGTGCCAGCAGCCCCCCCGGCGCAGATACGCAGTATTTT.

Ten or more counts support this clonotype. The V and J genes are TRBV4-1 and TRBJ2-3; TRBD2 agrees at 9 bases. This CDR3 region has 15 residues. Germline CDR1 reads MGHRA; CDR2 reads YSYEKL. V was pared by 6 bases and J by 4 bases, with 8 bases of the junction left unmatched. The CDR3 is CASRLEAGGADTQYF. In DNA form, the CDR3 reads TGCGCCAGCAGACTAGAAGCGGGGGGTGCAGATACGCAGTATTTT.

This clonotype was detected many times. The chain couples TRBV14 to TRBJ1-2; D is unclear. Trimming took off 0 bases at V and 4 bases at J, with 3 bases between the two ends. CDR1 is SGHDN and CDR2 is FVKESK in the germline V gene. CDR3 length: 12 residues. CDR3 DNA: TGTGCCAGCAGCCAAGAGCCCTATGGCTACACCTTC. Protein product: CASSQEPYGYTF. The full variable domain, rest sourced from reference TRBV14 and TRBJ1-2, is EAGVTQFPSHSVIEKGQTVTLRCDPISGHDNLYWYRRVMGKEIKFLLHFVKESKQDESGMPNNRFLAERTGGTYSTLKVQPAELEDSGVYFCASSQEPYGYTFGSGTRLTVV.